The next 28 T cell receptor beta chains were all read from a single sample in a study of blood T cell repertoires in COVID-19. Profiled with immunoSEQ multiplex PCR; TCRdb holds only in-frame clones, not every one. The sample carries nearly 200,000 clones, nearly 90% recorded once. Sequencing was performed on peripheral blood. The receptors were sampled from a woman aged 40 to 55 who had recovered from COVID-19.

The J gene is TRBJ2-2, the V gene TRBV28, with 8 positions matching TRBD2. The CDR3 is 17 residues long. J gave up 7 bases and V 4 bases, and 14 bases lay outside the gene matches. The germline V gene encodes CDR1 MDHEN and CDR2 SYDVKM. CDR3 sequence (DNA): TGTGCCAGCAGTTCCACTGGTCGAGGTAGCGGGGACGGGGAGCTGTTTTTT. Encoded protein: CASSSTGRGSGDGELFF.

The V gene is TRBV7-9, the J gene TRBJ2-7; TRBD2 agrees at 8 bases. The CDR3 consists of 14 residues. Germline V gene lookup returns CDR1 SEHNR and CDR2 FQNEAQ (reference sequence). V lost 4 bases and J lost 5; bases outside the gene matches: 7. The CDR3 DNA is TGTGCCAGCAGCTCCCCGGGAGGGAGTAACGAGCAGTACTTC. Encoded protein: CASSSPGGSNEQYF.

The J gene is TRBJ2-7, the V gene TRBV27; TRBD2 matches 12 bases. This CDR3 is built from 18 residues. Germline V lookup: CDR1 MNHEY, CDR2 SMNVEV (reference sequence). After removal of 1 base from V and 1 base from J, the junction contained 8 bases not matched to a gene. The CDR3 loop is CASSLFSLAGGPSYEQYF. The CDR3 nucleotides are TGTGCCAGCAGTTTATTTTCCCTAGCGGGAGGGCCTTCCTACGAGCAGTACTTC.

The chain recombines TRBV5-1 with TRBJ2-2; possible D gene TRBD1, 6 bases. The V end lost 4 bases, the J end lost 3 bases, and 13 bases lay between the germline ends. The CDR3 is made up of 15 amino acids. Germline CDR1 is SGHRS and CDR2 is YFSETQ. As DNA, the CDR3 is TGCGCCAGCAGCCGCCGGGACACCTACACCGGGGAGCTGTTTTTT. Protein sequence: CASSRRDTYTGELFF.

The CDR3 sequence is CASSLAYGGDTEAFF. The CDR3 DNA reads TGTGCCAGCAGCTTAGCCTACGGGGGGGACACTGAAGCTTTCTTT. The rearrangement joins TRBV7-8 to TRBJ1-1, with a possible D match to TRBD1 (5 bases). V was trimmed by 0 bases and J by 3 bases, leaving 11 bases between them. The CDR3 is 15 residues long. Germline V gene lookup returns CDR1 SGHVS and CDR2 FQNEAQ.

The CDR3 spells CAIAVPYGYTF. CDR3 DNA: TGTGCCATAGCCGTGCCCTATGGCTACACCTTC. J is TRBJ1-2 and V is TRBV10-3, with D unclear. Germline lookup yields CDR1 ENHRY and CDR2 SYGVKD. The CDR3 sequence is 11 residues long. V was trimmed by 9 bases and J by 4 bases, leaving 9 bases between them.

The chain links TRBV11-3 to TRBJ1-1; 7 positions match TRBD1. In germline, CDR1 is SGHNT, CDR2 YENEEA. The CDR3 is 12 residues long. V dropped 5 bases and J dropped 7; count of bases not matched to a gene: 4. The CDR3 sequence: CASSHRQGEAFF. The CDR3 DNA is TGTGCCAGCAGCCATAGACAGGGTGAAGCTTTCTTT.

The chain uses TRBV4-3 and TRBJ2-2, with 12 bases lining up with TRBD1. Per the germline V gene, CDR1 is LGHNA and CDR2 is YSLEER. The CDR3 runs to 15 residues. The J segment lost 8 bases and the V segment lost 6 bases, leaving 7 bases of the junction unmatched. CDR3 sequence (DNA): TGCGCCAGCAGTCCCGGGACAGGGGGCGCGGGGGAGCTGTTTTTT. Its translation: CASSPGTGGAGELFF.

A single count supports this clone. Here the CDR3 reads CATSDFGTGPAATDNEQFF. The CDR3 DNA sequence: TGTGCCACCAGTGATTTCGGTACAGGGCCCGCTGCAACCGACAATGAGCAGTTCTTC. This chain links TRBV24-1 with TRBJ2-1; D is perhaps TRBD1 (6 bases). CDR3 length: 19 amino acids. Per the germline V gene, CDR1 is KGHDR and CDR2 is SFDVKD. V was trimmed by 1 base and J by 5 bases, leaving 23 bases between them.

This clone was picked up many times. The chain joins TRBV10-3 to TRBJ2-3; D is undetermined. The CDR3 covers 14 residues. CDR1 is ENHRY, CDR2 SYGVKD, per germline. V shed 6 bases and J shed 0 bases, with 10 bases lying between them. CDR3 amino acids: CAIRAAPSTDTQYF. The CDR3 DNA reads TGTGCCATCAGGGCAGCGCCTAGCACAGATACGCAGTATTTT.

This clone was observed once. J is TRBJ2-7 and V is TRBV5-4; 10 bases line up with TRBD2. The trim removed 0 bases at V and 3 bases at J, leaving 3 bases unmatched. Per germline, CDR1 SGHNT and CDR2 YYREEE (reference sequence). This CDR3 comprises 15 residues. The CDR3: CASSLVSSGSYEQYF. The CDR3 nucleotides are TGTGCCAGCAGCTTGGTTTCTAGCGGGAGCTACGAGCAGTACTTC. Using reference TRBV5-4 and TRBJ2-7 for the parts outside the CDR3, the full variable domain is ETGVTQSPTHLIKTRGQQVTLRCSSQSGHNTVSWYQQALGQGPQFIFQYYREEENGRGNFPPRFSGLQFPNYSSELNVNALELDDSALYLCASSLVSSGSYEQYFGPGTRLTVT.

The count of this clone is one. V usage is TRBV27 and J usage is TRBJ2-5, with D possibly matching TRBD1 (5 bases). This CDR3 region has 13 residues. Germline V lookup: CDR1 MNHEY, CDR2 SMNVEV (reference sequence). Trimming removed 6 bases from V and 7 bases from J, with 15 bases in between. Here the CDR3 DNA reads TGTGCCAGCAGCCAACACCCTCAGGGGACCCAGTACTTC. This codes for CASSQHPQGTQYF.

This chain connects TRBV4-2 to TRBJ2-3, with 14 bases identical to TRBD2. The V segment lost 4 bases and the J segment 2 bases; nucleotides outside the gene matches: 14. CDR1 and CDR2 (germline): LGHNA, YNFKEQ. This CDR3 has 20 residues. The CDR3 sequence is CASSLKTSGRAWGSTDTQYF. CDR3 nucleotide sequence: TGTGCCAGCAGCCTAAAGACTAGCGGGAGGGCGTGGGGCTCCACAGATACGCAGTATTTT.

The chain recombines TRBV19 with TRBJ2-2, with 10 bases lining up with TRBD1. Trimming at V came to 2 bases and at J to 1 base, leaving 13 bases not matched to a gene. The CDR3 loop spans 20 amino acids. CDR1 and CDR2 (germline): LNHDA, SQIVND (reference sequence). DNA of the CDR3: TGTGCCAGTAGTATACGATCCGGGACAGGGGATTGGGGGAACACCGGGGAGCTGTTTTTT. Translation gives CASSIRSGTGDWGNTGELFF. The variable domain in full, with the rest retrieved from reference TRBV19 and TRBJ2-2, is DGGITQSPKYLFRKEGQNVTLSCEQNLNHDAMYWYRQDPGQGLRLIYYSQIVNDFQKGDIAEGYSVSREKKESFPLTVTSAQKNPTAFYLCASSIRSGTGDWGNTGELFFGEGSRLTVL.

Only one count was recorded for this clone. The CDR3 sequence is CATSRDPVRGDEQFF. CDR3 bases: TGTGCCACCAGCAGAGATCCTGTCAGGGGGGATGAGCAGTTCTTC. J is TRBJ2-1 and V is TRBV15, with D possibly TRBD1 on 7 matching bases. The CDR3 runs to 15 residues. Trimming removed 0 bases at V and 8 bases at J, with 14 bases between. Germline assignment: CDR1 LNHNV and CDR2 YYDKDF (reference sequence).

The V call is TRBV9, the J call TRBJ2-7; 7 positions agree with TRBD1. Trimming took 0 bases from V and 3 from J; bases not matched to a gene: 3. The CDR3 length is 14 residues. The V gene's germline CDR1 is SGDLS and CDR2 YYNGEE. This chain's CDR3 is CASSVESGGYEQYF. DNA of the CDR3: TGTGCCAGCAGCGTAGAGTCAGGGGGCTACGAGCAGTACTTC.

The chain combines TRBV10-3 with TRBJ2-1; 13 bases align to TRBD2. The CDR3 runs to 17 residues. The J segment lost 9 bases and the V segment lost 8 bases, leaving 16 bases of the junction unmatched. CDR1 is ENHRY and CDR2 is SYGVKD in the germline V gene. CDR3 sequence (DNA): TGTGCCATCCAACTCGAATCAGGACTAGCGGGAGAGGTTGAGCAGTTCTTC. Its protein product is CAIQLESGLAGEVEQFF.

In this sample, this clone is medium-sized (0.01 to 0.1%). V is TRBV7-6 and J is TRBJ2-7; 8 positions agree with TRBD1. Germline values: CDR1 SGHVS, CDR2 FNYEAQ. The CDR3 runs 13 residues. Unmatched junction bases numbered 5, after V lost 4 bases and J lost 6 bases. The CDR3 protein is CASSSSQGAEQYF. The CDR3 DNA follows: TGTGCCAGCAGCTCATCCCAGGGGGCCGAGCAGTACTTC.

V is TRBV3-1 (or the pseudogene TRBV3-2) and J is TRBJ1-2, with TRBD1 matching over 7 bases. The CDR3 loop spans 14 amino acids. Germline V gene data show CDR1 as LGHDT and CDR2 as YNNKEL (reference sequence). The V gene end was trimmed by 2 bases and the J gene end by 5 bases; junction bases not matched to a gene: 5. CDR3 bases: TGTGCCAGCAGCCAAACAGGGGCCCCTTATGGCTACACCTTC. Protein sequence: CASSQTGAPYGYTF.

The rearrangement joins TRBV30 to TRBJ1-3; D remains unclear. The V gene lost 5 bases and the J gene lost 0 bases, with 5 bases spanning the gap. Germline values: CDR1 GTSNPN, CDR2 SVGIG (reference sequence). There are 12 residues in the CDR3. The CDR3 coding sequence is TGTGCCTGGGACACCTCTGGAAACACCATATATTTT. It is translated as CAWDTSGNTIYF.

The rearrangement links TRBV6-5 to TRBJ2-7; 7 nucleotides match TRBD1. V gave up 5 bases and J gave up 5 bases; unmatched junction bases: 3. Germline loops: CDR1 MNHEY, CDR2 SVGAGI. The CDR3 consists of 12 residues. CDR3 coding DNA: TGTGCCAGCAGTCCTGACAGGGACGAGCAGTACTTC. Translating it yields CASSPDRDEQYF.

The chain has TRBV15 and TRBJ2-7; a possible D gene is TRBD1 (5 bases). CDR1 is LNHNV, CDR2 YYDKDF, per germline (reference sequence). V was trimmed by 0 bases and J by 1 base, leaving 10 bases between them. This CDR3 contains 15 residues. The DNA of the CDR3 is TGTGCCACCAGCAGAGATGTGGGGCTTTCCTACGAGCAGTACTTC. The encoded protein is CATSRDVGLSYEQYF.

The J gene is TRBJ2-1, the V gene TRBV19, with D tentatively TRBD2 (5 bases). V lost 0 bases, J lost 0 bases, and 6 bases lay in between. The CDR3 length is 15 residues. Germline assignment: CDR1 LNHDA and CDR2 SQIVND (reference sequence). The CDR3 DNA reads as TGTGCCAGTAGTATAGAAGCGGTCTCCTACAATGAGCAGTTCTTC. This encodes CASSIEAVSYNEQFF.

J is TRBJ2-1 and V is TRBV4-2; 8 bases line up with TRBD2. Germline loops: CDR1 LGHNA, CDR2 YNFKEQ. V lost 0 bases and J lost 7; bases outside the gene matches: 11. CDR3 length equals 17 residues. Here the CDR3 DNA reads TGTGCCAGCAGCCAAGATCCGACTAGCGTCTATTCTAATGAGCAGTTCTTC. Its protein is CASSQDPTSVYSNEQFF.

The chain has TRBV6-1 and TRBJ2-7; tentatively, D is TRBD1 (6 bases). CDR1 is MNHNS, CDR2 SASEGT, per germline. CDR3 size: 14 residues. V lost 6 bases and J 0 bases, leaving 12 bases between the germline ends. CDR3 sequence reads: CASRRTESSYEQYF. CDR3 sequence (DNA): TGTGCCAGCAGACGGACAGAGAGCTCCTACGAGCAGTACTTC.

The chain couples TRBV5-1 to TRBJ2-3; perhaps TRBD1 as D (6 bases). Trimming took 0 bases from V and 2 from J, leaving 13 bases between them. The CDR3 extends over 16 amino acids. Per the germline V gene, CDR1 is SGHRS and CDR2 is YFSETQ. The CDR3 DNA reads TGCGCCAGCAGCTTGGGAACAGGGTCTTACACAGATACGCAGTATTTT. Its protein is CASSLGTGSYTDTQYF.

The genes are TRBV4-3 and TRBJ2-7; 8 bases fit TRBD1. V dropped 0 bases and J dropped 7; count of bases not matched to a gene: 17. Per the germline V gene, CDR1 is LGHNA and CDR2 is YSLEER. The CDR3 runs 18 residues. CDR3 residues: CASSQDGTGRSKKGEQYF. DNA for the CDR3: TGCGCCAGCAGCCAAGACGGGACAGGACGATCCAAAAAGGGGGAGCAGTACTTC.

The CDR3 DNA reads TGTGCCAGCAGCTTAGTTGGACAGTTAAACACTGAAGCTTTCTTT. It specifies CASSLVGQLNTEAFF. V and J are TRBV7-9 and TRBJ1-1; tentatively, D is TRBD1 (6 bases). CDR3 size: 15 residues. Trimming removed 1 base at V and 2 bases at J, with 11 bases between. Germline-derived CDR1 and CDR2 are SEHNR and FQNEAQ (reference sequence).